This paragraph reports one T cell receptor (beta chain). Method: immunoSEQ multiplex PCR; TCRdb's copy keeps in-frame clones and lacks some. The sample has about 70,000 clones, under 95% seen once. The data were obtained in a study of T cell changes during pregnancy in multiple sclerosis. The V segment lost 3 bases and the J segment 7 bases; nucleotides outside the gene matches: 6. The CDR3 is 14 residues long. Germline V gene lookup returns CDR1 SGHDT and CDR2 YYEEEE. The sequenced sample was peripheral blood, obtained in the third trimester of pregnancy. V is TRBV5-6 and J is TRBJ2-1; 8 bases fit TRBD2. The TCR comes from a female donor in good health, enrolled as a control in a pregnancy study. Here the CDR3 reads CASSSGGRVNEQFF. CDR3 DNA sequence: TGTGCCAGCAGCTCGGGGGGGCGAGTGAATGAGCAGTTCTTC. Full variable domain (remainder filled in from reference TRBV5-6 and TRBJ2-1): DAGVTQSPTHLIKTRGQQVTLRCSPKSGHDTVSWYQQALGQGPQFIFQYYEEEERQRGNFPDRFSGHQFPNYSSELNVNALLLGDSALYLCASSSGGRVNEQFFGPGTRLTVL.